This entry is about one T cell receptor beta chain. Sequencing was performed with immunoSEQ multiplex PCR; in TCRdb, only in-frame clones are kept and a portion is missing. The table records approximately 110,000 clones, approximately 80% of them present only once. This entry belongs to a study of radiation and T cells in renal cell carcinoma. Regarding time point: baseline pretreatment blood. The treatment: 15 Gy SBRT to primary tumor, nephrectomy 4 weeks later. CDR3 length equals 14 residues. The V gene end was trimmed by 11 bases and the J gene end by 0 bases; junction bases not matched to a gene: 6. Germline-derived CDR1 and CDR2 are LNHDA and SQIVND (reference sequence).

The chain uses TRBV19 and TRBJ1-5, with 8 bases fitting TRBD1. This clonotype originated in a woman in her sixties with renal cell carcinoma. The sample in question was blood, obtained from a patient whose treatment included radiotherapy and nephrectomy. The CDR3, as DNA: TGTGCCGCAGGGACAGGTTATAGCAATCAGCCCCAGCATTTT. Protein sequence: CAAGTGYSNQPQHF.